One sample yielded the 18 T cell receptor beta chains listed below, sequenced in a study of T-cell memory formation after mild COVID-19 (dated by TCRdb to 2020 to 2023). Library generation was performed with 5' RACE. Sequencing used an Illumina NovaSeq 6000. TCRdb applied fastp at Q25 and MiXCR to the public reads, then kept only in-frame beta chains. Each record represents a unique CDR3 protein, reported with the most common genes and DNA among its rows. The sample table holds under 300,000 distinct CDR3 sequences, of which 7.5% to 9.5% were seen once. Together, the top ten hold less than 25% of the sample. Sequenced material: PBMCs or a T cell subset sorted from them (not recorded which). Receptor source: a young man who had mild COVID-19 (a few samples of this study predate the infection). The sample titles of this study are shuffled in the database, so cell type and time point are left out; the donor was told from shared clones.

The genes are TRBV7-8 and TRBJ2-1; a weak D match, TRBD2 (7 bases). With 6 bases removed from V and 8 bases from J, the gap between germline ends came to 20 bases. This CDR3 is 15 amino acids long. Per the germline V gene, CDR1 is SGHVS and CDR2 is FQNEAQ. The CDR3 coding sequence is TGTGCCAGCAGGGGTTGGGGGGGGGCCCCGGATGAGCAGTTCTTC. Its translation: CASRGWGGAPDEQFF.

J is TRBJ1-2 and V is TRBV7-3; D possibly corresponds to TRBD1 (5 bases). The CDR3 consists of 13 residues. Trimming removed 2 bases from V and 5 bases from J, with 9 bases in between. Germline CDR1 SGHTA, CDR2 FQGTGA. The CDR3 DNA sequence: TGTGCCAGCAGCTTATCAGGGTTTTATGGCTACACCTTC. Encoded protein: CASSLSGFYGYTF. Together with reference TRBV7-3 and TRBJ1-2, the CDR3 gives the full variable domain: GAGVSQTPSNKVTEKGKYVELRCDPISGHTALYWYRQSLGQGPEFLIYFQGTGAADDSGLPNDRFFAVRPEGSVSTLKIQRTERGDSAVYLCASSLSGFYGYTFGSGTRLTVV.

This clonotype was observed a handful of times. The V gene is TRBV7-8, the J gene TRBJ2-5, with unresolved D. In germline, CDR1 is SGHVS, CDR2 FQNEAQ. Trimming took off 0 bases at V and 1 base at J, with 12 bases between the two ends. The CDR3 covers 16 residues. The CDR3: CASSLARILAQETQYF. As DNA, the CDR3 is TGTGCCAGCAGCTTAGCCAGAATACTTGCCCAAGAGACCCAGTACTTC.

This clonotype has ten or more counts. The chain recombines TRBV7-9 with TRBJ2-2, with D unresolved. Germline V lookup: CDR1 SEHNR, CDR2 FQNEAQ (reference sequence). Trimming left V 2 bases short and J 7 bases short, with 5 bases between. The CDR3 consists of 12 residues. The CDR3 sequence: CASSLSDGELFF. CDR3 DNA: TGTGCCAGCAGCTTAAGCGACGGGGAGCTGTTTTTT.

This clonotype was detected many times. The V and J genes are TRBV12-3 or TRBV12-4 and TRBJ1-3; D not certain. Trimming left V 1 base short and J 0 bases short, with 13 bases between. There are 17 residues in the CDR3. CDR3 in amino acids: CASSLGGHLFSGNTIYF. The CDR3 DNA is TGTGCCAGCAGTTTAGGGGGTCACCTGTTCTCTGGAAACACCATATATTTT.

The rearrangement links TRBV7-8 to TRBJ2-5; D is ambiguous. CDR1 SGHVS and CDR2 FQNEAQ come from the germline V gene. Trimming left V 6 bases short and J 6 bases short, with 17 bases between. This CDR3 is 14 amino acids long. The DNA of the CDR3 is TGTGCCAGCAGTACCCGTTGGGTCCCCAAGACCCAGTACTTC. Protein sequence: CASSTRWVPKTQYF.

The CDR3 region has the DNA TGTGCCAGCAGCCTGGTGGGGGATTACAATGAGCAGTTCTTC. This gives the protein CASSLVGDYNEQFF. The chain links TRBV7-9 to TRBJ2-1, with D perhaps matching TRBD1 or TRBD2 (5 bases each). The CDR3 is made up of 14 amino acids. Germline-derived CDR1 and CDR2 are SEHNR and FQNEAQ (reference sequence). Deletions cut 5 bases from V and 4 bases from J, with 12 bases between.

This clonotype was counted a few times. V and J are TRBV30 and TRBJ1-5; D uncertain. The V gene lost 2 bases and the J gene lost 2 bases, with 10 bases spanning the gap. The CDR3 is 14 amino acids. CDR1 and CDR2 from the germline V gene are GTSNPN and SVGIG (reference sequence). CDR3 region: CAWSLGFGNQPQHF. Written as DNA, the CDR3 is TGTGCCTGGAGTTTGGGATTTGGCAATCAGCCCCAGCATTTT.

This clonotype appeared a few times. The genes are TRBV12-3 or TRBV12-4 and TRBJ2-1; 9 bases match TRBD2. The V gene end was trimmed by 5 bases and the J gene end by 3 bases; junction bases not matched to a gene: 2. The length of the CDR3 is 14 residues. CDR3 loop: CASSSGGFYNEQFF. Here the CDR3 DNA reads TGTGCCAGCAGTAGCGGGGGGTTCTACAATGAGCAGTTCTTC.

This clonotype was seen a handful of times. The gene calls are TRBV20-1 and TRBJ1-1; no clear D gene. This CDR3 region has 14 residues. CDR1 and CDR2 from the germline V gene are DFQATT and SNEGSKA (reference sequence). Trimming cost V 5 bases and J 4 bases, with 17 bases left between them. This chain's CDR3 is CSAGHQARGTEAFF. Written as DNA, the CDR3 is TGCAGTGCTGGGCACCAGGCACGAGGCACTGAAGCTTTCTTT.

The V gene is TRBV29-1, the J gene TRBJ2-5; D not certain. The CDR3 covers 13 residues. V lost 3 bases to trimming and J lost 4 bases, with 12 bases between them. Germline CDR1 reads SQVTM; CDR2 reads ANQGSEA. CDR3 nucleotide sequence: TGCAGCGTTGATCGGGTAGAAGGAGAGACCCAGTACTTC. Its protein is CSVDRVEGETQYF. Filled out from reference TRBV29-1 and TRBJ2-5, the complete variable domain reads SAVISQKPSRDICQRGTSLTIQCQVDSQVTMMFWYRQQPGQSLTLIATANQGSEATYESGFVIDKFPISRPNLTFSTLTVSNMSPEDSSIYLCSVDRVEGETQYFGPGTRLLVL.

This clonotype was found many times. The chain couples TRBV7-6 to TRBJ2-7; 15 bases align to TRBD2. CDR1 and CDR2 from the germline V gene are SGHVS and FNYEAQ. The CDR3 runs to 21 residues. V was clipped by 4 bases and J by 2 bases; unmatched bases: 18. CDR3 amino acids: CASSSPGGPGLAGGYTYEQYF. As DNA, the CDR3 is TGTGCCAGCAGCTCCCCGGGGGGGCCGGGACTAGCGGGGGGATACACCTACGAGCAGTACTTC.

The J gene is TRBJ1-2, the V gene TRBV6-5; 8 positions match TRBD1. The germline CDR1 and CDR2 sequences are MNHEY and SVGAGI. With 5 bases clipped from V and 4 bases from J, the junction kept 12 bases outside the gene matches. The CDR3 totals 16 residues. As DNA, the CDR3 is TGTGCCAGCAGTATCGACAGGGGAGCGCTCGTCTATGGCTACACCTTC. Translation: CASSIDRGALVYGYTF.

This clonotype appeared a few times. This chain joins TRBV5-1 and TRBJ2-3; 9 positions match TRBD1. The germline gives CDR1 SGHRS, CDR2 YFSETQ. The CDR3 contains 15 residues. V dropped 2 bases and J dropped 4; count of bases not matched to a gene: 5. In DNA, the CDR3 is TGCGCCAGCAGCTTTGCGGGACAGGGAGCAGATACGCAGTATTTT. This encodes CASSFAGQGADTQYF.

The chain carries TRBV6-5 and TRBJ1-2, with 7 bases that match TRBD1. Germline V gene data show CDR1 as MNHEY and CDR2 as SVGAGI. CDR3 length: 15 amino acids. V lost 2 bases to trimming and J lost 4 bases; unmatched junction nucleotides: 7. CDR3 protein: CASSYRPAGGYGYTF. Written as DNA, the CDR3 is TGTGCCAGCAGTTACCGGCCCGCAGGGGGCTATGGCTACACCTTC.

This clonotype was detected many times. The chain links TRBV18 to TRBJ2-7, with 8 bases lining up with TRBD1. This CDR3 region has 14 residues. Germline V lookup: CDR1 KGHSH, CDR2 LQKENI. J lost 3 bases, V lost 1 base, and 2 bases had no gene match. CDR3 coding DNA: TGTGCCAGCTCACCACGGACAGGGAACTACGAGCAGTACGTC. Amino acids: CASSPRTGNYEQYV.

This clonotype was counted ten times or more. The chain employs TRBV5-1 and TRBJ1-4, with 7 bases lining up with TRBD1. CDR3 length equals 14 residues. Germline lookup yields CDR1 SGHRS and CDR2 YFSETQ. The J segment lost 8 bases and the V segment lost 2 bases, leaving 6 bases of the junction unmatched. CDR3 residues: CASSFDRVDEKLFF. The DNA of the CDR3 is TGCGCCAGCAGCTTTGACAGGGTGGACGAAAAACTGTTTTTT.

The CDR3 spells CASSSLGPNEQFF. DNA of the CDR3: TGCGCCAGCAGCTCACTAGGCCCCAATGAGCAGTTCTTC. V and J are TRBV5-1 and TRBJ2-1; possibly TRBD2 for D (5 bases). Trimming removed 3 bases at V and 6 bases at J, with 10 bases between. The CDR3 totals 13 residues. Germline V gene sequence: CDR1 SGHRS, CDR2 YFSETQ.